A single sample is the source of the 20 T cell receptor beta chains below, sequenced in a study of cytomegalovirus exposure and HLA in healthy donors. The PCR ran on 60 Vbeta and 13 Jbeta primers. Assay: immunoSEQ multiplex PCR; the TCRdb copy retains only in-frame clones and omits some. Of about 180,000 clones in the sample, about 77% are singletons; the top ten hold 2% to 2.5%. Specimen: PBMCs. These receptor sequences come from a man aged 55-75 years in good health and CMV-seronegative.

CDR3 in DNA: TGTGCCAGCAGTGAATTAACTAGCGCGGAGACCCAGTACTTC. Translated: CASSELTSAETQYF. This chain joins TRBV25-1 and TRBJ2-5; 7 nucleotides match TRBD2. This CDR3 has 14 residues. Germline loops: CDR1 MGHDK, CDR2 SYGVNS. J gave up 5 bases and V 1 base, and 4 bases lay outside the gene matches.

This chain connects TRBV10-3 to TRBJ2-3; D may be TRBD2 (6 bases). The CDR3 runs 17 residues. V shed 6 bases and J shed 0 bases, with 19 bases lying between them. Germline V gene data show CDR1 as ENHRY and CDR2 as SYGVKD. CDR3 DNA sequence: TGTGCCATCAGGGCCCGCCCGGCCAGCGGGAGCACAGATACGCAGTATTTT. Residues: CAIRARPASGSTDTQYF.

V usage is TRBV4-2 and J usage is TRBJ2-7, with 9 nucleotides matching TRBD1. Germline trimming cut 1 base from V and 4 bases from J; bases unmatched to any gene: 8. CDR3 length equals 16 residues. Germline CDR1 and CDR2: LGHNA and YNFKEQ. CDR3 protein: CASSQAYRGQQYEQYF. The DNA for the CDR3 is TGTGCCAGCAGCCAAGCCTACAGGGGGCAACAGTACGAGCAGTACTTC.

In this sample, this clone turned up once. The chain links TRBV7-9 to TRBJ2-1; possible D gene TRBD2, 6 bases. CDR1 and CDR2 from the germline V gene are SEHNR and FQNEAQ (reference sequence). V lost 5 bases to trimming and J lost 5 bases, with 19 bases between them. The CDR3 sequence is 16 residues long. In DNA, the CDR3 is TGTGCCAGCAGCCCTACTGGGACTGGTCAAAACAATGAGCAGTTCTTC. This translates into CASSPTGTGQNNEQFF.

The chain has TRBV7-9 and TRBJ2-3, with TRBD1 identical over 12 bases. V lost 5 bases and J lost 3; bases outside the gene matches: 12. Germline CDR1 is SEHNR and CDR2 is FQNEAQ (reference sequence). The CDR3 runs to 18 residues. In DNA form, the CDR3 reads TGTGCCAGCAGCCCACCCTTCCCGGGACAGGGGGCAACAGATACGCAGTATTTT. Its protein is CASSPPFPGQGATDTQYF.

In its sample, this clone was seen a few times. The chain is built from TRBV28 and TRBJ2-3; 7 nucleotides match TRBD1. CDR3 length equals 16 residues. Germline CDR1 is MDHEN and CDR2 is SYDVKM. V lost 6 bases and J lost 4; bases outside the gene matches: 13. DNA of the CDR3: TGTGCCAGCAGGCTCGAACAGGGGAAATGGGCAGATACGCAGTATTTT. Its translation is CASRLEQGKWADTQYF.

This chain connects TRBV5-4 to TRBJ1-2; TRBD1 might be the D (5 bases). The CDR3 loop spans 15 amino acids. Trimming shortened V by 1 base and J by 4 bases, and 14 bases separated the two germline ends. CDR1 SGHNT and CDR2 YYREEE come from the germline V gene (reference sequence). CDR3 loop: CASSLMGGRGYGYTF. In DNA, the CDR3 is TGTGCCAGCAGCTTGATGGGGGGTCGAGGCTATGGCTACACCTTC.

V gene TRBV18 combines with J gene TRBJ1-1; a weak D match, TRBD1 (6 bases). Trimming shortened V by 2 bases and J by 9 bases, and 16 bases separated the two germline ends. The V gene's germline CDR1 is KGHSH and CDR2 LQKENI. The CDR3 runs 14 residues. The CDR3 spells CASSPSQGSRQAFF. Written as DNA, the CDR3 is TGTGCCAGCTCACCAAGTCAGGGGAGCCGCCAAGCTTTCTTT.

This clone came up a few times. The CDR3 here is CASSHEDTRDEKLFF. DNA of the CDR3: TGTGCCAGCAGCCATGAAGATACGCGGGATGAAAAACTGTTTTTT. The chain carries TRBV11-2 and TRBJ1-4; no firm D call. The CDR3 sequence is 15 residues long. Germline values: CDR1 SGHAT, CDR2 FQNNGV. V shed 5 bases and J shed 6 bases, with 16 bases lying between them.

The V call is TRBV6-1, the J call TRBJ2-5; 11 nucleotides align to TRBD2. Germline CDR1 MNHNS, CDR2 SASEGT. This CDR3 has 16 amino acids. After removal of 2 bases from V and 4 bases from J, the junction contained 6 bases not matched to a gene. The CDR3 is CASSEYSGRALETQYF. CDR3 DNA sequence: TGTGCCAGCAGTGAATATAGCGGGAGGGCCCTAGAGACCCAGTACTTC.

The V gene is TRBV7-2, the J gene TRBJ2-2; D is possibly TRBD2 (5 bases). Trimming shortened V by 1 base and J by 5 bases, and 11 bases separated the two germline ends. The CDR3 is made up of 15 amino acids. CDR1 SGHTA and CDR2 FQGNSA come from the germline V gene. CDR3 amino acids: CASSLEERKTGELFF. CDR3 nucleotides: TGTGCCAGCAGCTTAGAGGAGCGGAAAACCGGGGAGCTGTTTTTT.

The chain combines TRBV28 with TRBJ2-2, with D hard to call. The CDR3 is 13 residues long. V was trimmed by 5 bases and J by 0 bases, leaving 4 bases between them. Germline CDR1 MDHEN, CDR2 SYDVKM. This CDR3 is CASSDTNTGELFF. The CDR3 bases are TGTGCCAGCAGTGACACGAACACCGGGGAGCTGTTTTTT.

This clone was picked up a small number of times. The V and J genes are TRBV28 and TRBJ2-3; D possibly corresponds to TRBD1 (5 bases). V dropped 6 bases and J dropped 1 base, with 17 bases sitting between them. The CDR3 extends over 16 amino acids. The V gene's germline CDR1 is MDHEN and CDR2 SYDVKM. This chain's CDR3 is CASRTNRQFGTDTQYF. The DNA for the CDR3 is TGTGCCAGCAGGACAAATAGACAGTTTGGCACAGATACGCAGTATTTT.

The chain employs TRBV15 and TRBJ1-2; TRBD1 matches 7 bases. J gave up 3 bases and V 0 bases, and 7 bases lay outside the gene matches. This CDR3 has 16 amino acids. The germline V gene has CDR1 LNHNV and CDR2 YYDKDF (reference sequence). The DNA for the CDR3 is TGTGCCACCAGCAGAGATAGGAGGGGGCTATACTATGGCTACACCTTC. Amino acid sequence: CATSRDRRGLYYGYTF.

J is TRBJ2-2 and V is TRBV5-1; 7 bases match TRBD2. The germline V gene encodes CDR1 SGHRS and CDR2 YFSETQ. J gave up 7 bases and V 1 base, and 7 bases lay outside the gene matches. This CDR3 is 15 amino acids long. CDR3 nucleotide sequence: TGCGCCAGCAGCTTGAAGGCCAGGGAGGGCGGGGAGCTGTTTTTT. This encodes CASSLKAREGGELFF.

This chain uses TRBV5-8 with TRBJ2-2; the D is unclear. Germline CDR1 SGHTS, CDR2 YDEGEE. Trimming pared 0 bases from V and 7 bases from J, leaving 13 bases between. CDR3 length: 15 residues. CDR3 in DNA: TGTGCCAGCAGCTTGGGGAAACCACCGGGCGGGGAGCTGTTTTTT. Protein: CASSLGKPPGGELFF.

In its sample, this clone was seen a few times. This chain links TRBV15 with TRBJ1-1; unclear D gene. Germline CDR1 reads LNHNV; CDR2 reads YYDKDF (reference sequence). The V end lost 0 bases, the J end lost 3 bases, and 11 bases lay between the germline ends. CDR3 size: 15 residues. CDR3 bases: TGTGCCACCAGCAGAGATTCAGGATTTGACACTGAAGCTTTCTTT. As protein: CATSRDSGFDTEAFF.

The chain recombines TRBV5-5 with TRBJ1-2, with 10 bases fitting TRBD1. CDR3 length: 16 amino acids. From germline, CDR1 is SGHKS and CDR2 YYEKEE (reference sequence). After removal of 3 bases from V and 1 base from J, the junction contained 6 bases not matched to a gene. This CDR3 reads CASSSGTGALNYGYTF. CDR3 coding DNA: TGTGCCAGCAGCTCCGGGACAGGGGCGCTTAACTATGGCTACACCTTC.

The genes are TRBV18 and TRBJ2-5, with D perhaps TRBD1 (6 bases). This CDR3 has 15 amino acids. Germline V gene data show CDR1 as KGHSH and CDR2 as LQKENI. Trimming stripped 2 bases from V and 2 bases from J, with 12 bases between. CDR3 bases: TGTGCCAGCTCACCAATGGGGGCCCTACAAGAGACCCAGTACTTC. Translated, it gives CASSPMGALQETQYF.

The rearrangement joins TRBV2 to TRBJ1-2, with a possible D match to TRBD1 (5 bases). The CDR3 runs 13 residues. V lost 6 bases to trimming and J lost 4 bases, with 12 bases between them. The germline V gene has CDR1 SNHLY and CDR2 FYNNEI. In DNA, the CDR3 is TGTGCCAGCAGGACGGGACTGATCTATGGCTACACCTTC. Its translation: CASRTGLIYGYTF. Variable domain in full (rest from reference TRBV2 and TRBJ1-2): EPEVTQTPSHQVTQMGQEVILRCVPISNHLYFYWYRQILGQKVEFLVSFYNNEISEKSEIFDDQFSVERPDGSNFTLKIRSTKLEDSAMYFCASRTGLIYGYTFGSGTRLTVV.